Each of the 5 T cell receptor beta chains below was sequenced from the same sample in a study of control samples from healthy donors and cancer patients. The method was immunoSEQ multiplex PCR; TCRdb's version includes in-frame clones alone and lacks a portion of them. The data show about 180,000 clones, nearly 90% seen once. Sequences were obtained from blood. All receptors derive from a woman in her 50s in good health.

V gene TRBV27 combines with J gene TRBJ1-1; no reliable D call. Germline V gene data show CDR1 as MNHEY and CDR2 as SMNVEV (reference sequence). V was clipped by 3 bases and J by 3 bases, with 8 bases between them. The CDR3 loop spans 13 amino acids. This CDR3 is CASSFSFDTEAFF. In nucleotides, the CDR3 is TGTGCCAGCAGTTTCTCGTTTGACACTGAAGCTTTCTTT.

The chain uses TRBV20-1 and TRBJ2-1, with D unclear. V gave up 3 bases and J gave up 4 bases, with 16 bases separating them. Germline CDR1 DFQATT, CDR2 SNEGSKA (reference sequence). The CDR3 has 15 residues. CDR3 in amino acids: CSASGPRAIYNEQFF. CDR3 DNA: TGCAGTGCTAGTGGCCCCCGGGCGATATACAATGAGCAGTTCTTC.

The chain is built from TRBV21-1 and TRBJ2-7; TRBD1, the table's D call, was not compared with the DNA. TRBV21-1 is labeled a pseudogene. CDR3 size: 16 residues. The CDR3 bases are TGTGCCAGCAGCCTGTCTAGGCAGGGTGAAACCTACGAGCAGTACTTC. Encoded protein: CASSLSRQGETYEQYF.

V is TRBV18 and J is TRBJ1-2, with D uncertain. This CDR3 region has 13 residues. Germline V lookup: CDR1 KGHSH, CDR2 LQKENI. Trimming left V 2 bases short and J 8 bases short, with 12 bases between. CDR3 residues: CASSPTAGRGYTF. The CDR3 nucleotides read TGTGCCAGCTCACCAACCGCTGGGCGGGGCTACACCTTC.

The chain joins TRBV28 to TRBJ2-1; TRBD2 matches 15 bases. From germline, CDR1 is MDHEN and CDR2 SYDVKM. The CDR3 extends over 19 amino acids. V shed 6 bases, J shed 1 base, and the junction held 10 bases outside the gene matches. The CDR3 protein is CASSPRIGLAGGSYNEQFF. In DNA, the CDR3 is TGTGCCAGCAGCCCCAGGATCGGACTAGCGGGAGGGTCCTACAATGAGCAGTTCTTC.